The sequence of this TCR beta chain was determined in a study of T cell repertoires in cytomegalovirus infection. Across the whole study: Public signatures in TCR beta pointed to CMV infection and matching HLA type. Study-wide points: Summed frequency of public TCR beta families distinguished CMV carriers with the relevant HLA. Ex vivo, HLA-C-restricted CMV-specific TCR beta clonotypes prevailed over the rest of the response.

Worth noting for this clonotype: Its antigen is not identified.

MiXCR, run by TCRdb on the reads, gives a single entry per CDR3 protein. This sample has about 360,000 distinct CDR3 sequences, with around 18% found just once. Sequencing was performed on PBMCs. The sequence derives from a human donor in good health (CMV status not recorded). Some clones in this sample may be carry-over from other donors' samples.

CDR3 sequence: CSGRDPRGMNTEAFF. The CDR3 DNA follows: TGCAGTGGTCGGGACCCAAGGGGGATGAACACTGAAGCTTTCTTT. The rearrangement uses TRBV20-1 and TRBJ1-1, with D possibly TRBD1 on 6 matching bases. Germline CDR1 reads DFQATT; CDR2 reads SNEGSKA (reference sequence). Between the trimmed V and J ends, which lost 7 bases and 0 bases, there was a span of 18 bases. This CDR3 region has 15 residues.